Reported below is one T cell receptor (beta chain). No antigen is known for it. PCR employed 60 Vbeta and 13 Jbeta primers. The protocol was immunoSEQ multiplex PCR, while the TCRdb copy is restricted to in-frame clones and leaves out a portion. The sample includes roughly 200,000 clones, 79% seen only once; the top ten take over 1.5%. The source of the sample is a study of cytomegalovirus exposure and HLA in healthy donors. Study-level background: An early release of data contained approximately 80 million unique TCRs, which came from HLA-typed donors. Findings and caveats of the study: Later work associated roughly 15,000 TCR beta sequences with HLA alleles at 0.05 false discovery rate. Excluded: some indistinguishable V segments such as TRBV6-2 and TRBV6-3.

This CDR3 contains 15 residues. V lost 3 bases, J lost 1 base, and 14 bases lay in between. Germline assignment: CDR1 SGHNT and CDR2 YYREEE (reference sequence). Sequencing input: PBMCs. The TCR was taken from a girl between 10 and 17 years old in good health and CMV-seropositive. The J gene is TRBJ2-7, the V gene TRBV5-4; possibly TRBD1 for D (5 bases). CDR3 region: CASSSAAGPSYEQYF. For the CDR3, the DNA is TGTGCCAGCAGCTCTGCAGCAGGGCCGTCCTACGAGCAGTACTTC.